The 7 T cell receptor beta chains in this list originate from one sample, sequenced in a study of spatial heterogeneity in lung cancer. TCRdb passed the 5' RACE reads through MiXCR, listing each CDR3 protein once. The sample includes about 45,000 distinct CDR3 sequences, roughly 7% of them seen just once. The time point denotes: sample taken at primary tumor resection. TCRs were sequenced from unsorted whole RNA of tumor, nontumor lung or PBMC. Here the sequenced sample was PBMCs, taken at surgery. These receptors originate from a female donor with early-stage non-small cell lung cancer.

Comment on this clonotype: This may stem from a read error, because a much larger clone lies one nucleotide away. This chain connects TRBV28 to TRBJ2-5, with D perhaps matching TRBD2 (5 bases). Germline V gene sequence: CDR1 MDHEN, CDR2 SYDVKM. The CDR3 is 12 residues long. V lost 10 bases and J lost 4, with 13 bases in between. The CDR3 protein is CATPGGRETQYF. CDR3 sequence (DNA): TGTGCCACCCCCGGAGGACGAGAGACCCAGTACTTC.

The CDR3 DNA reads TGCGCCAGCAGCGTGGCCCTCCAGCGGGGGGGCTATGAGCAGTTCTTC. Its protein product is CASSVALQRGGYEQFF. J is TRBJ2-1 and V is TRBV5-1; TRBD2 aligns across 10 bases. CDR3 length: 16 amino acids. Losses at the gene ends were 4 bases for V and 8 bases for J; bases not matched to a gene: 12. Germline CDR1 is SGHRS and CDR2 is YFSETQ. Based on the CDR3 plus reference TRBV5-1 and TRBJ2-1, the full variable domain is KAGVTQTPRYLIKTRGQQVTLSCSPISGHRSVSWYQQTPGQGLQFLFEYFSETQRNKGNFPGRFSGRQFSNSRSEMNVSTLELGDSALYLCASSVALQRGGYEQFFGPGTRLTVL.

Only a few counts were recorded for this clonotype. The chain links TRBV12-3 or TRBV12-4 to TRBJ1-2, with a possible D match to TRBD1 (6 bases). V was trimmed by 2 bases and J by 5 bases, leaving 15 bases between them. CDR3 length: 15 amino acids. In DNA, the CDR3 is TGTGCCAGCAGTTTAAGGTCGGGGGGCGTTTATGGCTACACCTTC. Its protein is CASSLRSGGVYGYTF.

The CDR3 loop reads CASSLGRQYSTYEQYF. The CDR3 DNA sequence: TGTGCCAGCAGTTTAGGGCGACAGTACTCAACCTACGAGCAGTACTTC. J is TRBJ2-7 and V is TRBV28; D perhaps matches TRBD1 (5 bases). Per the germline V gene, CDR1 is MDHEN and CDR2 is SYDVKM. Trimming shortened V by 2 bases and J by 2 bases, and 16 bases separated the two germline ends. The CDR3 length is 16 residues.

This chain links TRBV5-1 with TRBJ2-2, with a weak D call TRBD2 (5 bases). Trimming shortened V by 0 bases and J by 6 bases, and 9 bases separated the two germline ends. CDR1 and CDR2 (germline): SGHRS, YFSETQ. The CDR3 totals 14 residues. CDR3 DNA: TGCGCCAGCAGCTTGGTGCTGAGGGCCGGGGAGCTGTTTTTT. It is translated as CASSLVLRAGELFF.

This clonotype appeared many times. The J gene is TRBJ2-4, the V gene TRBV11-2; maybe TRBD1 (5 bases). This CDR3 has 15 amino acids. Between the trimmed V and J ends, which lost 0 bases and 8 bases, there was a span of 14 bases. In germline, CDR1 is SGHAT, CDR2 FQNNGV. CDR3 sequence (DNA): TGTGCCAGCAGCTTAGAGGGCAGCCTAGGGGACATTCAGTACTTC. Its translation is CASSLEGSLGDIQYF.

This clonotype was seen only a few times. V gene TRBV12-3 or TRBV12-4 combines with J gene TRBJ2-2, with D hard to call. The CDR3 length is 14 residues. V was cut by 6 bases and J by 6 bases, with 14 bases left in between. The CDR3 region is CASSHPAGPGELFF. CDR3 DNA: TGTGCCAGCAGCCACCCCGCAGGACCCGGGGAGCTGTTTTTT.